One sample yielded the 18 T cell receptor beta chains listed below, sequenced in a study of T cell changes during pregnancy in multiple sclerosis. Some clones are missing from TCRdb's copy, which holds only in-frame ones; the method was immunoSEQ multiplex PCR. The repertoire consists of about 47,000 clones, with 85% to 90% occurring once and the leading ten covering 8% to 9.5%. Sequencing was performed on CD8+ T cells from peripheral blood mononuclear cells, taken in the second trimester of pregnancy. These receptors were collected from a female donor with multiple sclerosis, enrolled in a pregnancy study.

This chain uses TRBV19 with TRBJ2-7; 7 nucleotides match TRBD1. The V gene's germline CDR1 is LNHDA and CDR2 SQIVND (reference sequence). The CDR3 extends over 13 amino acids. Germline trimming cut 3 bases from V and 4 bases from J; bases unmatched to any gene: 3. The CDR3 sequence is CASSITGDYEQYF. In DNA, the CDR3 is TGTGCCAGTAGTATTACAGGGGATTACGAGCAGTACTTC.

The chain links TRBV6-4 to TRBJ1-1; D perhaps matches TRBD1 (5 bases). V was trimmed by 3 bases and J by 2 bases, leaving 16 bases between them. The CDR3 is 16 residues long. Germline assignment: CDR1 MRHNA and CDR2 SNTAGT. CDR3 loop: CASSEGATHTNTEAFF. The CDR3 bases are TGTGCCAGCAGTGAAGGGGCGACCCACACAAACACTGAAGCTTTCTTT.

This clone was recorded a few times. This chain joins TRBV30 and TRBJ2-7; possibly TRBD2 for D (6 bases). Looked up from germline, CDR1 is GTSNPN and CDR2 is SVGIG (reference sequence). Trimming took off 7 bases at V and 3 bases at J, with 16 bases between the two ends. The CDR3 totals 13 residues. The CDR3 bases are TGTGCCTACCGGGACCGGGGGAGCTACGAGCAGTACTTC. Its protein product is CAYRDRGSYEQYF.

The V and J genes are TRBV7-3 and TRBJ2-2; the D is unclear. The CDR3 covers 13 residues. CDR1 SGHTA and CDR2 FQGTGA come from the germline V gene. Trimming left V 5 bases short and J 5 bases short, with 9 bases between. The CDR3, as DNA: TGTGCCAGCAGCCCTACGAGTACCGGGGAGCTGTTTTTT. It specifies CASSPTSTGELFF.

The V and J genes are TRBV19 and TRBJ1-4; 8 nucleotides line up with TRBD1. With V trimmed by 7 bases and J by 1 base, 11 bases remained unmatched. This CDR3 has 17 amino acids. Germline CDR1 LNHDA, CDR2 SQIVND (reference sequence). CDR3 bases: TGTGCCAGTACCCACCTACCAGGGGGCGGAACTAATGAAAAACTGTTTTTT. Its translation: CASTHLPGGGTNEKLFF.

The J gene is TRBJ2-7, the V gene TRBV9; TRBD2 aligns across 13 bases. Trimming took 3 bases from V and 6 from J; bases not matched to a gene: 3. The CDR3 runs to 14 residues. Germline CDR1 SGDLS, CDR2 YYNGEE. CDR3 DNA sequence: TGTGCCAGCAGCGAAGGACTAGCGGGAGCCGAGCAGTACTTC. This codes for CASSEGLAGAEQYF.

This clone has only one observation. The chain couples TRBV9 to TRBJ2-1; 7 nucleotides line up with TRBD2. The CDR3 totals 14 residues. Looked up from germline, CDR1 is SGDLS and CDR2 is YYNGEE. Germline trimming cut 3 bases from V and 5 bases from J; bases unmatched to any gene: 5. CDR3 bases: TGTGCCAGCAGCGCCTGGGGGGGTCACAATGAGCAGTTCTTC. Translated, it gives CASSAWGGHNEQFF.

This clone was seen more than once but under ten times. The CDR3 nucleotides read TGCAGCGCCACGACAGGGGGCGGTTACACCTTC. Residues: CSATTGGGYTF. V is TRBV29-1 and J is TRBJ1-2; 10 nucleotides match TRBD1. The length of the CDR3 is 11 residues. V lost 7 bases to trimming and J lost 11 bases; unmatched junction nucleotides: 7. Germline V gene data show CDR1 as SQVTM and CDR2 as ANQGSEA. Full variable domain (outside the CDR3, taken from reference TRBV29-1 and TRBJ1-2): SAVISQKPSRDICQRGTSLTIQCQVDSQVTMMFWYRQQPGQSLTLIATANQGSEATYESGFVIDKFPISRPNLTFSTLTVSNMSPEDSSIYLCSATTGGGYTFGSGTRLTVV.

The chain couples TRBV5-1 to TRBJ2-1; weak D call: TRBD2 (5 bases). The CDR3 runs to 15 residues. The germline V gene has CDR1 SGHRS and CDR2 YFSETQ. V was pared by 3 bases and J by 0 bases, with 10 bases between. CDR3 sequence: CASSSGINSYNEQFF. The CDR3 nucleotides read TGCGCCAGCAGCTCCGGGATTAACTCCTACAATGAGCAGTTCTTC.

This chain connects TRBV9 to TRBJ2-7; 7 nucleotides line up with TRBD1. The CDR3 runs to 16 residues. Germline CDR1 is SGDLS and CDR2 is YYNGEE. Losses at the gene ends were 3 bases for V and 5 bases for J; bases not matched to a gene: 14. CDR3 sequence (DNA): TGTGCCAGCAGCGACGAGGGACAGCCAAAACGCAACGAGCAGTACTTC. Translated: CASSDEGQPKRNEQYF.

The chain combines TRBV5-6 with TRBJ2-7; the D gene is possibly TRBD1 (5 bases). V shed 1 base and J shed 5 bases, with 13 bases lying between them. Germline V gene data show CDR1 as SGHDT and CDR2 as YYEEEE. The CDR3 consists of 14 residues. The CDR3 DNA reads as TGTGCCAGCAGCTTGCTTGTCAGGGCCCACGAGCAGTACTTC. It specifies CASSLLVRAHEQYF.

V and J are TRBV11-2 and TRBJ1-4; no clear D. CDR3 length: 11 amino acids. The V end lost 3 bases, the J end lost 8 bases, and 4 bases lay between the germline ends. Germline V CDR1 and CDR2: SGHAT, FQNNGV. The chain's CDR3 is CASSLGEKLFF. CDR3 nucleotide sequence: TGTGCCAGCAGCTTGGGCGAAAAACTGTTTTTT.

This clone appeared a few times. The chain recombines TRBV19 with TRBJ2-7, with 10 positions matching TRBD2. This CDR3 spans 16 amino acids. The ends lost 4 bases at V and 7 bases at J; junction bases unmatched: 13. Germline V gene lookup returns CDR1 LNHDA and CDR2 SQIVND (reference sequence). CDR3 sequence (DNA): TGTGCCAGTAGTAACCTAGCGGGGGCCGCGGGGGCGGAGCAGTACTTC. Its translation: CASSNLAGAAGAEQYF. Full variable domain (rest looked up from reference TRBV19 and TRBJ2-7): DGGITQSPKYLFRKEGQNVTLSCEQNLNHDAMYWYRQDPGQGLRLIYYSQIVNDFQKGDIAEGYSVSREKKESFPLTVTSAQKNPTAFYLCASSNLAGAAGAEQYFGPGTRLTVT.

In this sample, this clone turned up a few times. V gene TRBV10-1 combines with J gene TRBJ1-5; TRBD1 is a possible D gene (6 bases). Germline CDR1 and CDR2: WNHNN and SYGVQD (reference sequence). There are 14 residues in the CDR3. V dropped 7 bases and J dropped 9 bases, with 19 bases sitting between them. CDR3 coding DNA: TGCGCCAGCAATGCGGACAGCCGACGTCGGCCCCAGCATTTT. Translating gives CASNADSRRRPQHF.

The chain uses TRBV4-1 and TRBJ2-1; D is unresolved. V was shortened by 3 bases and J by 10 bases, with 10 bases between the two germline ends. Germline CDR1 reads MGHRA; CDR2 reads YSYEKL. The CDR3 consists of 12 residues. In DNA, the CDR3 is TGCGCCAGCAGCCAGTCAGAGCGCGAGCAGTTCTTC. This gives the protein CASSQSEREQFF.

The chain couples TRBV6-5 to TRBJ1-2, with D perhaps TRBD1 (5 bases). Germline CDR1 MNHEY, CDR2 SVGAGI. Trimming took off 0 bases at V and 1 base at J, with 9 bases between the two ends. The CDR3 sequence is 15 residues long. In DNA, the CDR3 is TGTGCCAGCAGTTACTCGGGCGACAGTAACTATGGCTACACCTTC. Amino acids: CASSYSGDSNYGYTF.

This clone was counted once. The genes are TRBV19 and TRBJ2-7; a possible D gene is TRBD1 (6 bases). The length of the CDR3 is 15 residues. V was trimmed by 4 bases and J by 2 bases, leaving 15 bases between them. Germline CDR1 is LNHDA and CDR2 is SQIVND (reference sequence). This CDR3 is CASSTTGVNAYEQYF. Here the CDR3 DNA reads TGTGCCAGTAGTACGACAGGCGTCAATGCCTACGAGCAGTACTTC.

V usage is TRBV7-6 and J usage is TRBJ1-1; a possible D gene is TRBD1 (5 bases). The CDR3 covers 12 residues. Trimming removed 8 bases from V and 1 base from J, with 8 bases in between. CDR1 and CDR2 from the germline V gene are SGHVS and FNYEAQ. CDR3 loop: CASRDSNTEAFF. The CDR3 nucleotides read TGTGCCAGCCGGGACTCGAACACTGAAGCTTTCTTT.